This entry describes one TCR beta chain. The source of the sample is a study of control samples from healthy donors and cancer patients. Clones were sequenced by immunoSEQ multiplex PCR, and TCRdb holds only the in-frame ones, with some missing. The sample holds approximately 140,000 clones, about 90% seen once. The germline V gene encodes CDR1 SGHAT and CDR2 FQNNGV. This CDR3 region has 14 residues. Between the trimmed V and J ends, which lost 2 bases and 6 bases, there was a span of 14 bases. V usage is TRBV11-2 and J usage is TRBJ2-7; D unclear. This clonotype was obtained from a man aged 50 or older with head and neck cancer. The material sequenced was PBMCs. Here the CDR3 DNA reads TGTGCCAGCAGCTTATCTATGAATCGTGGCGAGCAGTACTTC. It encodes CASSLSMNRGEQYF.